What follows describes a single TCR beta chain. This specimen comes from a study of Graves' ophthalmopathy and Graves' hyperthyroidism. RNA transcripts were the source from which TCR beta CDR3 regions were amplified. HTBI primers served in a first-round RT-PCR, which a second-round multiplex PCR followed. MiXCR, run by TCRdb on the multiplex PCR reads, gives a single entry per CDR3 protein. This sample has 200,000 to 300,000 distinct CDR3 sequences; less than 55% occur once, and the top ten carry about 45%. This CDR3 contains 19 residues. CDR1 is SGHTA, CDR2 FQGNSA, per germline. The junction had 15 bases not matched to a gene; V was cut back by 6 bases and J by 0 bases.

J is TRBJ2-2 and V is TRBV7-2; 8 bases match TRBD1. Material: peripheral blood. The sequence was collected from an adult man with Graves' ophthalmopathy. CDR3 nucleotides: TGTGCCAGCAGTTTCCTAGATCCCGGGACAGGCGCGAACACCGGGGAGCTGTTTTTT. Translating it yields CASSFLDPGTGANTGELFF.